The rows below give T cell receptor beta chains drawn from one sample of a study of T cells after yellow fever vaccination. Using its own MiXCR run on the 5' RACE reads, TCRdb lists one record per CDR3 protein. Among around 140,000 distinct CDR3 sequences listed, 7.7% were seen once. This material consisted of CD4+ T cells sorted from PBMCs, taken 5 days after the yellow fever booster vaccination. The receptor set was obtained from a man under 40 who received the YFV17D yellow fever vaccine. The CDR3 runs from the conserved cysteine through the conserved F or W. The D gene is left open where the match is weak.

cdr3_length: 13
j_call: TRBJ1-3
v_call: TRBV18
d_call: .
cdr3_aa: CASGPAGGNTIYF

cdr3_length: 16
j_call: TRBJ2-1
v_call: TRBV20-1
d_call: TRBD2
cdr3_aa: CSARGGSGRAINEQFF

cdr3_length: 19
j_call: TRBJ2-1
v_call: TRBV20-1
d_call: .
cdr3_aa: CSATIFPSNTLISYNEQFF

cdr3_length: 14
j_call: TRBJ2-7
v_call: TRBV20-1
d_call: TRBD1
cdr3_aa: CSAPPGGRRGEQYF

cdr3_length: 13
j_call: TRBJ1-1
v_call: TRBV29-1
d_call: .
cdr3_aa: CSVEHYLNTEAFF

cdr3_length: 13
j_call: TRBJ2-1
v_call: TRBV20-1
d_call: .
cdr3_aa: CSARGEPYNEQFF

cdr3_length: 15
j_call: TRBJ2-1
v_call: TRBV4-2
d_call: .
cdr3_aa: CASSPLGSTYNEQFF

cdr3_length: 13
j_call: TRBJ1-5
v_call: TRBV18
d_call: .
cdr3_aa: CASSRNSNQPQHF

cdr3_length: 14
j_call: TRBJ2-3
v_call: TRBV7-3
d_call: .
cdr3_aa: CASSPNPRGDTQYF

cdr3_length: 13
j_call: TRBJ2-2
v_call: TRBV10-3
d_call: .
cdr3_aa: CAINLGGPGELFF

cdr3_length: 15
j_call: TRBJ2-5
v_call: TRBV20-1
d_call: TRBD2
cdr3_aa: CSARDLAGGEETQYF